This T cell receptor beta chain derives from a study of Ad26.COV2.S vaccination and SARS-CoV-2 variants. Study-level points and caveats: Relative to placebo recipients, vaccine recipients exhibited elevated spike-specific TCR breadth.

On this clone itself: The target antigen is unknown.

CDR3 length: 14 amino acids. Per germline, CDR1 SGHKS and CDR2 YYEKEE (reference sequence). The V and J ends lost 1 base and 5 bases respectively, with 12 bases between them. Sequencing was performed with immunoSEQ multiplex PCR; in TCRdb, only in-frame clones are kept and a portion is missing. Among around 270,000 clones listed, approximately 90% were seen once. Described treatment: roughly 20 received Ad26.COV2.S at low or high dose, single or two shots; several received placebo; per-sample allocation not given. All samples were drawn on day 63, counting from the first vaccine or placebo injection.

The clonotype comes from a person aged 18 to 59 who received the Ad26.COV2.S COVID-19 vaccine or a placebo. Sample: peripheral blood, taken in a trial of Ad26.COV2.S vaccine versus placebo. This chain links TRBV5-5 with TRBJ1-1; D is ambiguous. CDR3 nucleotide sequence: TGTGCCAGCAGCTTGAGCGGAGGGAAGACTGAAGCTTTCTTT. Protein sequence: CASSLSGGKTEAFF.